This T cell receptor (beta chain) was obtained from a study of T-cell reconstitution after alpha-beta-depleted transplantation in children. The authors prepared the TCRbeta library with unique molecular identifiers. TCRdb analysed the PCR reads with MiXCR anew, one entry per CDR3 protein. The table lists nearly 400,000 distinct CDR3 sequences, 20% of them singletons, with 3.8% in the top ten. With V trimmed by 3 bases and J by 6 bases, 9 bases remained unmatched. This CDR3 spans 15 amino acids. Per germline, CDR1 DFQATT and CDR2 SNEGSKA (reference sequence). In this sample, this clonotype turned up many times.

The V and J genes are TRBV20-1 and TRBJ2-1; 9 nucleotides agree with TRBD2. The source material was PBMCs from the stem cell graft donor, sampled from the stem cell graft. This sequence originates from a human donor who donated a stem cell graft to a child with acute myeloid leukemia. The CDR3 DNA reads TGCAGTGCTAGCCCTAGCGGGACGGCGGGCAATGAGCAGTTCTTC. It yields the protein CSASPSGTAGNEQFF.